This entry is about one T cell receptor (beta chain). The repertoire was sequenced with immunoSEQ multiplex PCR; TCRdb's copy has only in-frame clones and lacks some. The sample comprises about 40,000 clones, roughly 88% of which are singletons, and roughly 25% rests with the top ten. These data are taken from a study of OX40 agonist ivuxolimab in advanced cancers. The sequenced sample was CD4+ or CD8+ T cells sorted from blood, obtained in a trial of the OX40 agonist ivuxolimab. The TCR comes from an adult with an advanced solid tumor such as melanoma, head and neck, liver or kidney cancer.

CDR3 in amino acids: CASSSRLALLLPNTGELFF. CDR3 in DNA: TGTGCCAGCAGCTCACGACTAGCTCTCTTACTACCGAACACCGGGGAGCTGTTTTTT. The chain carries TRBV7-9 and TRBJ2-2; 7 nucleotides line up with TRBD2. CDR1 and CDR2 from the germline V gene are SEHNR and FQNEAQ (reference sequence). The CDR3 covers 19 residues. V shed 4 bases, J shed 0 bases, and the junction held 14 bases outside the gene matches.